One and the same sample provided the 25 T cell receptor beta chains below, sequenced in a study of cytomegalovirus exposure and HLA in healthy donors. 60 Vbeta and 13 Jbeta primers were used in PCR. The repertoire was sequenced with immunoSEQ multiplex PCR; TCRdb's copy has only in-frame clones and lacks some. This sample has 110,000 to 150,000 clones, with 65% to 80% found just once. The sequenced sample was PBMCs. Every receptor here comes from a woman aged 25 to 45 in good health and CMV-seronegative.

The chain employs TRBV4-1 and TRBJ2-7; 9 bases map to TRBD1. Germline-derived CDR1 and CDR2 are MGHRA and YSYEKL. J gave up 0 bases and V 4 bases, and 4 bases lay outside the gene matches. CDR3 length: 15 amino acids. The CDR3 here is CASSPGQGPSYEQYF. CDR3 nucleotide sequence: TGCGCCAGCAGCCCGGGACAGGGCCCCTCCTACGAGCAGTACTTC.

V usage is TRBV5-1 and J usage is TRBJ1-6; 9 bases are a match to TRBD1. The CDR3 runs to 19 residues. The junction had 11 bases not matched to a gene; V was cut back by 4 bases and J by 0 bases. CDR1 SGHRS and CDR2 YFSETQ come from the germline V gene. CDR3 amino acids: CASSIGQGHFSSYNSPLHF. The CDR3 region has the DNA TGCGCCAGCAGCATCGGACAGGGGCACTTTAGCTCCTATAATTCACCCCTCCACTTT.

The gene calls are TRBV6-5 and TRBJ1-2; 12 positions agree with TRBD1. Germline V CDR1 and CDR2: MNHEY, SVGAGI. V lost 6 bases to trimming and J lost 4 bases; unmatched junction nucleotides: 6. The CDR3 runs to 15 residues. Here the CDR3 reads CASRMGTGGPYGYTF. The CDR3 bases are TGTGCCAGCAGGATGGGGACAGGGGGCCCCTATGGCTACACCTTC.

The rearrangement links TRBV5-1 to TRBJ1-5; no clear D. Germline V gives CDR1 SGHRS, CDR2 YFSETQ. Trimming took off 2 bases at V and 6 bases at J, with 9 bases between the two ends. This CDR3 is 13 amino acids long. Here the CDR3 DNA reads TGCGCCAGCAGCTTCGAGGGTTTTCAGCCCCAGCATTTT. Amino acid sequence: CASSFEGFQPQHF.

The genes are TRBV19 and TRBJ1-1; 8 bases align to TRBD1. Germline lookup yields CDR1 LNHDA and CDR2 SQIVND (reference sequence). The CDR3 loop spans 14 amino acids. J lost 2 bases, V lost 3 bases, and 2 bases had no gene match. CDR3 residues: CASSIQGANTEAFF. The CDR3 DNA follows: TGTGCCAGTAGTATCCAGGGGGCCAACACTGAAGCTTTCTTT.

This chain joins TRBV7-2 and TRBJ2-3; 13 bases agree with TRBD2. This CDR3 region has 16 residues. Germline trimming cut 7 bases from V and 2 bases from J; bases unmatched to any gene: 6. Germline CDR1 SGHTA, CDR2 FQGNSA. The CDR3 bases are TGTGCCAGCATCGGGGGACTAGCGGGATTCACAGATACGCAGTATTTT. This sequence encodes CASIGGLAGFTDTQYF.

CDR3 DNA sequence: TGTGCCTGGACGAGTCACTATGGCTACACCTTC. It yields the protein CAWTSHYGYTF. This chain connects TRBV30 to TRBJ1-2; no clear D gene. This CDR3 region has 11 residues. Trimming left V 4 bases short and J 3 bases short, with 6 bases between. Germline CDR1 is GTSNPN and CDR2 is SVGIG (reference sequence).

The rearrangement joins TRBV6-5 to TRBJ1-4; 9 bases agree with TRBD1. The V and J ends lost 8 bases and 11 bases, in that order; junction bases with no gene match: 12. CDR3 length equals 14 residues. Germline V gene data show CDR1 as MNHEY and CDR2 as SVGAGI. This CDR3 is CASRGGQGGLKLFF. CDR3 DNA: TGTGCCAGCCGTGGGGGACAGGGAGGCTTGAAACTGTTTTTT.

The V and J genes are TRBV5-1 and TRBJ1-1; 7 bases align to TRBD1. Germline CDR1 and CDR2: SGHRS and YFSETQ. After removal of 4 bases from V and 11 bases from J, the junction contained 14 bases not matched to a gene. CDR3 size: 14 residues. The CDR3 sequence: CASSNTMGQPSAFF. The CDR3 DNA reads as TGCGCCAGCAGCAATACAATGGGACAGCCGTCGGCTTTCTTT.

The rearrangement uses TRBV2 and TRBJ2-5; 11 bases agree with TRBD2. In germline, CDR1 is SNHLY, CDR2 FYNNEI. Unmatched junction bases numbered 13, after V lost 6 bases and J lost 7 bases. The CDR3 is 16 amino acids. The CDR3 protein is CASRPTSGGNWGTQYF. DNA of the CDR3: TGTGCCAGCAGGCCTACTAGCGGGGGAAACTGGGGGACCCAGTACTTC. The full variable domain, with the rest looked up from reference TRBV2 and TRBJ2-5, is EPEVTQTPSHQVTQMGQEVILRCVPISNHLYFYWYRQILGQKVEFLVSFYNNEISEKSEIFDDQFSVERPDGSNFTLKIRSTKLEDSAMYFCASRPTSGGNWGTQYFGPGTRLLVL.

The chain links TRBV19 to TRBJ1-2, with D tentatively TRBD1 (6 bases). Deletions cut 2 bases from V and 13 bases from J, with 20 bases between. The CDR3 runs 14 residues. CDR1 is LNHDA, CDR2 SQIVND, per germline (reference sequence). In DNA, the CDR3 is TGTGCCAGTAGTATAACTGGGGGACATGAAAGTCCCACCTTC. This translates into CASSITGGHESPTF.

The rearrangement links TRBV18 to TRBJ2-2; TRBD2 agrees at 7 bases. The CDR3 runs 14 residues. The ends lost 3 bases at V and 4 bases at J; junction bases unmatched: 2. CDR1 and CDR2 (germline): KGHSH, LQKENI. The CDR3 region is CASSPGGSTGELFF. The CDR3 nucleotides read TGTGCCAGCTCACCGGGGGGGAGCACCGGGGAGCTGTTTTTT.

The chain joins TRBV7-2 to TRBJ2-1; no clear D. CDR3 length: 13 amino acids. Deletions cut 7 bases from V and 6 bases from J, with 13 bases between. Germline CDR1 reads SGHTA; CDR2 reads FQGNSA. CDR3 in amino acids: CASTPQLGNEQFF. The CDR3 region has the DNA TGTGCCAGCACCCCACAGTTGGGCAATGAGCAGTTCTTC.

CDR3 DNA sequence: TGTGCCAGCAGTGTCCTACTAGCGGGGGACCAAGAGACCCAGTACTTC. It encodes CASSVLLAGDQETQYF. V is TRBV6-1 and J is TRBJ2-5; 11 bases agree with TRBD2. J gave up 0 bases and V 4 bases, and 4 bases lay outside the gene matches. This CDR3 spans 16 amino acids. Per the germline V gene, CDR1 is MNHNS and CDR2 is SASEGT.

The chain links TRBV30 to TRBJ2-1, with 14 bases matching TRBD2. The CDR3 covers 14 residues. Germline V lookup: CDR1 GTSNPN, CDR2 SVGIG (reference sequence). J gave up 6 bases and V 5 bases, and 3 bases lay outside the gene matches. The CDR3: CAWGGLAGVNEQFF. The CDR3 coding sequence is TGTGCCTGGGGGGGACTAGCGGGGGTCAATGAGCAGTTCTTC. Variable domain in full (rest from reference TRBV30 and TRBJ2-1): SQTIHQWPATLVQPVGSPLSLECTVEGTSNPNLYWYRQAAGRGLQLLFYSVGIGQISSEVPQNLSASRPQDRQFILSSKKLLLSDSGFYLCAWGGLAGVNEQFFGPGTRLTVL.

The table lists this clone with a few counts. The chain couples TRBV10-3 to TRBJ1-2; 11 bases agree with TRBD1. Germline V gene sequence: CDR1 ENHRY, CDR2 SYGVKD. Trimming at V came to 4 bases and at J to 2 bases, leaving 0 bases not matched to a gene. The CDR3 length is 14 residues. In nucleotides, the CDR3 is TGTGCCATCAGTGGGACAGGGGGCAACTATGGCTACACCTTC. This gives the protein CAISGTGGNYGYTF.

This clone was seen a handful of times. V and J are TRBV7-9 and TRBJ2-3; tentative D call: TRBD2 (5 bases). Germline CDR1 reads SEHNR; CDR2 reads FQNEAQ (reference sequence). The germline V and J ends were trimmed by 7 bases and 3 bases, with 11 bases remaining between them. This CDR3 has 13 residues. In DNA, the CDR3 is TGTGCCAGCATGACGACGGGGACAGATACGCAGTATTTT. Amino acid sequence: CASMTTGTDTQYF.

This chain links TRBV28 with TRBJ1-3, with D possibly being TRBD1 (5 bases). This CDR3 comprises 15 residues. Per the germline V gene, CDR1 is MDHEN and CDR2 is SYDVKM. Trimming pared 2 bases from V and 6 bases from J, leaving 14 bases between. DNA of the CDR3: TGTGCCAGCAGTTTAGTTCGGGCAGGGCAAAACACCATATATTTT. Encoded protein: CASSLVRAGQNTIYF.

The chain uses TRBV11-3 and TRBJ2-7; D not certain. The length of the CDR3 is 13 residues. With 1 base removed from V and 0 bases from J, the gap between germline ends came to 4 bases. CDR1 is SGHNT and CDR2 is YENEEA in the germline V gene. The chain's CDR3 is CASSLGHSYEQYF. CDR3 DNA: TGTGCCAGCAGCTTAGGTCACTCCTACGAGCAGTACTTC.

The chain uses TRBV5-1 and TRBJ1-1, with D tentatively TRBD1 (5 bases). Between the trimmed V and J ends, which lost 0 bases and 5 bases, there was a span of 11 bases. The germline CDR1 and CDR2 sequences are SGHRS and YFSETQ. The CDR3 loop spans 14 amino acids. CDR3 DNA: TGCGCCAGCAGCTTGGGGGCAGGGAGGACTGAAGCTTTCTTT. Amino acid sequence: CASSLGAGRTEAFF.

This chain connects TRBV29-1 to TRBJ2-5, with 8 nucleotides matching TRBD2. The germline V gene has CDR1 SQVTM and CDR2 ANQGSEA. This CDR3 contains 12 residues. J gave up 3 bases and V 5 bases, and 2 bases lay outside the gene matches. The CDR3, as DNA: TGCAGCGTTTCCGGGGGGGAAGAGACCCAGTACTTC. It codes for CSVSGGEETQYF.

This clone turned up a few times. CDR3 amino acids: CASSATTGISNQPQHF. CDR3 DNA sequence: TGTGCCAGCAGTGCAACGACAGGGATTAGCAATCAGCCCCAGCATTTT. The chain joins TRBV28 to TRBJ1-5; 7 bases fit TRBD1. In germline, CDR1 is MDHEN, CDR2 SYDVKM. The CDR3 sequence is 16 residues long. V lost 5 bases and J lost 0; bases outside the gene matches: 7.

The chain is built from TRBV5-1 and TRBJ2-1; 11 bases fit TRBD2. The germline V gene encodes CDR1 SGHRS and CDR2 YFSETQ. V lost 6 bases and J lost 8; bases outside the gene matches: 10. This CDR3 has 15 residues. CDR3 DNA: TGCGCCAGCATCGAAACTAGCGGGAGTGCCGATGAGCAGTTCTTC. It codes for CASIETSGSADEQFF.

The CDR3 DNA follows: TGTGCCAGCAGCCCATTTCCAGATACGCAGTATTTT. It encodes CASSPFPDTQYF. The chain joins TRBV7-8 to TRBJ2-3; D is uncertain. Germline V lookup: CDR1 SGHVS, CDR2 FQNEAQ. CDR3 size: 12 residues. Trimming shortened V by 5 bases and J by 4 bases, and 7 bases separated the two germline ends.

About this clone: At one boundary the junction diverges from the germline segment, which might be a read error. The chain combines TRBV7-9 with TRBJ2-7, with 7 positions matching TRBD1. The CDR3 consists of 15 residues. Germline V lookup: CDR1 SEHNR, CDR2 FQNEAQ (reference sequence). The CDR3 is CSSSPPQTGSVGQYF. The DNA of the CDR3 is TGTTCCAGCAGCCCACCCCAGACAGGGTCCGTGGGGCAGTACTTC.